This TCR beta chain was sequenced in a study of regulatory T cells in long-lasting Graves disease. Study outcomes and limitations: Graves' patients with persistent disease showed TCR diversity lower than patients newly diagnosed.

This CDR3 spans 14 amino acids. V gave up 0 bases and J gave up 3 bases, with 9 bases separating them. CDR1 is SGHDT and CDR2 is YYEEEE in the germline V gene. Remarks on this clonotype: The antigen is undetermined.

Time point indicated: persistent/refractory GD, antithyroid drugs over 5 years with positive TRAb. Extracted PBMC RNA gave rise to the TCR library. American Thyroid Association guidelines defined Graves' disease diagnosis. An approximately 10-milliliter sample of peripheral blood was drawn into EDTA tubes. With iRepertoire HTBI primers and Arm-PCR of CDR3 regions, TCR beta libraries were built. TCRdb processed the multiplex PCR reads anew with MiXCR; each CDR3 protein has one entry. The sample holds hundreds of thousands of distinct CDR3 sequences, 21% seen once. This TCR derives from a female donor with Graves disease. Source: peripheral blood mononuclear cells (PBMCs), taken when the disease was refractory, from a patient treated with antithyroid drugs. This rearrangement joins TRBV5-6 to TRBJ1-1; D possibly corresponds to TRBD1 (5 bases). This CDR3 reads CASSLAAGDTEAFF. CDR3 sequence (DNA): TGTGCCAGCAGCTTGGCCGCGGGGGACACTGAAGCTTTCTTT. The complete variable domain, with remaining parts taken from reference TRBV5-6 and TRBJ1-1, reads DAGVTQSPTHLIKTRGQQVTLRCSPKSGHDTVSWYQQALGQGPQFIFQYYEEEERQRGNFPDRFSGHQFPNYSSELNVNALLLGDSALYLCASSLAAGDTEAFFGQGTRLTVV.